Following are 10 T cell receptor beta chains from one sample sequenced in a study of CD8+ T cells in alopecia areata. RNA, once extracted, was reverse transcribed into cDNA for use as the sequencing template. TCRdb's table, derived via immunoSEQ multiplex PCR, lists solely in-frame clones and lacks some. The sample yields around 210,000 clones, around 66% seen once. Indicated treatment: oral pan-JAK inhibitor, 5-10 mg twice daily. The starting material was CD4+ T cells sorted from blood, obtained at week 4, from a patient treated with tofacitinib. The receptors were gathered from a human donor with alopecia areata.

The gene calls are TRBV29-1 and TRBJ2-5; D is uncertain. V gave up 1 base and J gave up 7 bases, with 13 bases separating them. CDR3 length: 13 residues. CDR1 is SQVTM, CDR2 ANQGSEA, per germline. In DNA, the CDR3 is TGCAGCGTTGAAGGGGGTCAAAGATTGACCCAGTACTTC. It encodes CSVEGGQRLTQYF.

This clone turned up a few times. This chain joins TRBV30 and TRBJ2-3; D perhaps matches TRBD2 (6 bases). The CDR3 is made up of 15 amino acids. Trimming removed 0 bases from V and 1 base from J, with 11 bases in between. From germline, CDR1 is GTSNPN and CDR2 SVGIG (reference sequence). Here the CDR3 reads CAWSVRTGGTDTQYF. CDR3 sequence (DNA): TGTGCCTGGAGTGTAAGGACGGGGGGCACAGATACGCAGTATTTT. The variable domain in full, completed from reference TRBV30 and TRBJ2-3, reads SQTIHQWPATLVQPVGSPLSLECTVEGTSNPNLYWYRQAAGRGLQLLFYSVGIGQISSEVPQNLSASRPQDRQFILSSKKLLLSDSGFYLCAWSVRTGGTDTQYFGPGTRLTVL.

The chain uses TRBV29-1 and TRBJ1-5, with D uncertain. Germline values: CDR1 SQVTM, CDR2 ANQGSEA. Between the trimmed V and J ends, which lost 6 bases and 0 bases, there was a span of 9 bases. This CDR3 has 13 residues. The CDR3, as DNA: TGCAGCGTGTCGGGTAATAGCAATCAGCCCCAGCATTTT. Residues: CSVSGNSNQPQHF.

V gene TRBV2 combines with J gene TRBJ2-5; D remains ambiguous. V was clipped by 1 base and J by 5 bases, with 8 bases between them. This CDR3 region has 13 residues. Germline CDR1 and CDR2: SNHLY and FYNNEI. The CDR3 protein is CASSEDSMETQYF. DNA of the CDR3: TGTGCCAGCAGTGAAGATAGTATGGAGACCCAGTACTTC.

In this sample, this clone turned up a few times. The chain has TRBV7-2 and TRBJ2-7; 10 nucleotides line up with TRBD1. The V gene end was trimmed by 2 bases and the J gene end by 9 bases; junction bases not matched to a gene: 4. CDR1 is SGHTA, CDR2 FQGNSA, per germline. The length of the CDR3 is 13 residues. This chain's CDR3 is CASSLWGTGVQYF. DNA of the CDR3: TGTGCCAGCAGCTTATGGGGGACAGGGGTGCAGTACTTC. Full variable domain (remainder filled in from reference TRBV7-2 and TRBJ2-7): GAGVSQSPSNKVTEKGKDVELRCDPISGHTALYWYRQSLGQGLEFLIYFQGNSAPDKSGLPSDRFSAERTGGSVSTLTIQRTQQEDSAVYLCASSLWGTGVQYFGPGTRLTVT.

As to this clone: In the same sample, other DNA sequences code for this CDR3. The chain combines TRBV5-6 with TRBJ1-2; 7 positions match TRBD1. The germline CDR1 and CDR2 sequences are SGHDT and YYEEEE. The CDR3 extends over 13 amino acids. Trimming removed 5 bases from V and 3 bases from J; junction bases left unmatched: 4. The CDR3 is CASSLTGDYGYTF. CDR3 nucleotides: TGTGCCAGCAGTCTAACAGGGGACTATGGCTACACCTTC.

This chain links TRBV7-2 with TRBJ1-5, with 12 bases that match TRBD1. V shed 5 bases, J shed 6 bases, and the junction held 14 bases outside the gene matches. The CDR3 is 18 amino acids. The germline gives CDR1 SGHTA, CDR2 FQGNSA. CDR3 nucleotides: TGTGCCAGCAGCCCTGCCGGGACAGGGGGCCGGGTTGGTCAGCCCCAGCATTTT. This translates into CASSPAGTGGRVGQPQHF.

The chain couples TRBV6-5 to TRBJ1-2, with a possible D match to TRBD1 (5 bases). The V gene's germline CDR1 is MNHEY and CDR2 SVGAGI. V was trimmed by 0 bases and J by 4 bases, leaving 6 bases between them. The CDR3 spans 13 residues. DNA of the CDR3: TGTGCCAGCAGTTACTCTGACAGCTATGGCTACACCTTC. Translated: CASSYSDSYGYTF.

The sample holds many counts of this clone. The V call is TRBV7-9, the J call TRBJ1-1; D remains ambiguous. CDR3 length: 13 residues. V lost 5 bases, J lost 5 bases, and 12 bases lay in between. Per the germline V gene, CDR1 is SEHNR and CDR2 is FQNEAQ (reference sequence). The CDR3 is CASSPRRGTEAFF. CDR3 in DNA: TGTGCCAGCAGCCCCCGTAGAGGGACTGAAGCTTTCTTT. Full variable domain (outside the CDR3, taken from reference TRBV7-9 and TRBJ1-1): DTGVSQNPRHKITKRGQNVTFRCDPISEHNRLYWYRQTLGQGPEFLTYFQNEAQLEKSRLLSDRFSAERPKGSFSTLEIQRTEQGDSAMYLCASSPRRGTEAFFGQGTRLTVV.

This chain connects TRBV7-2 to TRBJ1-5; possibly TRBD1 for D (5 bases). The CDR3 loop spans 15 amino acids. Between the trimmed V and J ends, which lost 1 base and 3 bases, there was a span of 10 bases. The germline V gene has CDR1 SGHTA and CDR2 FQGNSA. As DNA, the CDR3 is TGTGCCAGCAGCTTAGGTGGGGGAGTCAATCAGCCCCAGCATTTT. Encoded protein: CASSLGGGVNQPQHF.